The sequence of this T cell receptor beta chain was determined in a study of T cell clonality in common variable immunodeficiency. The CDR3 has 16 residues. Trimming shortened V by 5 bases and J by 0 bases, and 15 bases separated the two germline ends. CDR1 PRHDT and CDR2 FYEKMQ come from the germline V gene (reference sequence). This clone was seen at least ten times. The read gets to within 3 residues of the CDR3 end, and the germline J gene fills in the rest. The data were produced by immunoSEQ multiplex PCR, yet TCRdb's version contains in-frame clones alone and is incomplete. The sample contains around 32,000 clones, none of them singletons.

Sequencing input: peripheral blood mononuclear cells. This receptor was taken from a person aged 18 to 70 in good health. This chain links TRBV13 with TRBJ2-3, with D maybe TRBD1 (6 bases). CDR3 bases read: TGTGCCAGCAGCCTCACAGGGCTGACTAGCACAGATACG. Translated, it gives CASSLTGLTSTDT. The whole CDR3 protein reads CASSLTGLTSTDTQYF. The complete variable domain, with remaining parts taken from reference TRBV13 and TRBJ2-3, reads AAGVIQSPRHLIKEKRETATLKCYPIPRHDTVYWYQQGPGQDPQFLISFYEKMQSDKGSIPDRFSAQQFSDYHSELNMSSLELGDSALYFCASSLTGLTSTDTQYFGPGTRLTVL.